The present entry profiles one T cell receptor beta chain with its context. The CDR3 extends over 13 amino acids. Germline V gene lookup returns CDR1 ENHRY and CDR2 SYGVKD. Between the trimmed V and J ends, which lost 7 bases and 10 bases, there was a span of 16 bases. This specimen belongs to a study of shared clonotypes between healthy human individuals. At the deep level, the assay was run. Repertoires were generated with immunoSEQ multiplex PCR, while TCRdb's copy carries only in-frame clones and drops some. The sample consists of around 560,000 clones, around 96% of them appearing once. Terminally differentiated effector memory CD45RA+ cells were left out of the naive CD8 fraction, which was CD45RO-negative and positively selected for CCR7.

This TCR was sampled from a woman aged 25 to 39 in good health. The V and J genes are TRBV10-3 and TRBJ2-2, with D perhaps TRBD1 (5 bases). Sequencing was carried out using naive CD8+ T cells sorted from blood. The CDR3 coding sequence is TGTGCCATCAAGGCAACAGGCGGCACGGAGCTGTTTTTT. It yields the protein CAIKATGGTELFF.